This T cell receptor (beta chain) was sequenced in a study of T cell responses to AZD1222 COVID-19 vaccine (dated by TCRdb to the early 2020s). In terms of the full investigation: Because spike-specific TCR depth and breadth did not differ between the two schedules, AZD1222 recipients who got a second dose at roughly 4 weeks were pooled with those who got a second dose at roughly 12 weeks. A total of approximately 230 trial participants underwent TCR sequencing, of whom about 200 received two doses of AZD1222 and around 25 received two doses of the MenACWY control vaccine. Trial participants were enrolled into age subgroups of 18-55, 56-69 and 70-plus years, which contained approximately 150, 30 and 60 TCR-sequenced participants, respectively. What the research found in general, with its limitations: Only five to seven AZD1222 recipients were SARS-CoV-2 seropositive at baseline, limiting conclusions about previously exposed vaccinees. Vaccine-associated CD4 TCRs spanned the whole spike protein, with dominant responses in regions 160-218 and 743-854. The 56-69-year group was small, and its depth increase did not reach significance, likely because of low power. Because no samples from the day 14 peak response were available, repertoires could be characterized only after the peak T cell response. After two AZD1222 doses, both the breadth and the depth of spike-specific TCRs were significantly higher than at day 0 and than in MenACWY recipients. Participants were mostly white British and included more females than males, and it was suggested by the authors that clonal diversity may have been underestimated. Reportedly, almost half of the unique spike-specific TCRs recognized epitopes lying outside the regions that are mutated in the B.1.351 and B.1.1.7 variants.

The CDR3 regions of human TCRbeta chains were analyzed by immunosequencing. On the authors' methods: TCRs in the repertoires were compared against a reference library of SARS-CoV-2-specific TCRs that had been generated with the MIRA antigen-specificity platform. Breadth was defined as the fraction of unique TCRs that were SARS-CoV-2-associated, and depth was defined as the fraction of total T cells that were SARS-CoV-2-associated. Each spike-specific TCR was assigned to its reactive spike region and to a CD4 or CD8 class using the MIRA data. Log10-transformed breadth and depth values were compared by one-way ANOVA with Sidak's multiple comparisons tests. The immuneACCESS repertoire file appears here via TCRdb, limited to in-frame rearrangements. These files lack a portion of the clones; in checked studies, under half of the deficit traces to unresolved V genes, and the cause of the others is not known. V and J calls and clone size are as listed in that table; D and trimming were resolved from the DNA. Present in this sample are fewer than 150,000 clones, roughly nine tenths of which were seen just once. 4% to 4.5% of the sample is held by the ten biggest clonotypes.

Comments on this clone: Its antigen specificity is not known. Base-call qualities are not available, and no considerably larger clone is one nucleotide away.

The germline V gene provides CDR1 MDHEN and CDR2 SYDVKM. V is reduced by 6 bases and J by 5 bases, leaving a spacing of 19 bases between them. The CDR3 sequence holds 16 residues, the cysteine and phenylalanine included. Just the 48-base CDR3 DNA is kept, in frame starting at base 1. The sample's time point label is to be understood as: baseline before first vaccination. Samples from vaccinated people were obtained from the UK trials COV001 and COV002, which included a single-blind randomized controlled phase 2/3 trial of AZD1222 (ChAdOx1 nCoV-19) in healthy adults. For TCRbeta chain sequencing, PBMC samples from trial participants were taken at day 0 and at day 28 after the second dose.

The clonotype comes from an adult in good health. Sequencing used peripheral blood, obtained on day 0 of AZD1222 vaccination. The chain was built from TRBV28 and TRBJ1-4, with the identity of the D gene unclear. The nucleotide sequence is TGTGCCAGCAGCCCTATAGGGAGCGCCCGAAATGAAAAACTGTTTTTT. It translates as CASSPIGSARNEKLFF.